This T cell receptor beta chain derives from a study of T cell responses to AZD1222 COVID-19 vaccine. Overall study results and limits: Unmutated variant regions are reportedly targeted by nearly half of spike-specific TCRs. Donors skewed white British and female; clonal diversity was possibly underestimated. Vaccine-associated CD4 TCRs ranged over spike, dominating at 160-218 and 743-854.

Trimming at V came to 1 base and at J to 2 bases, leaving 10 bases not matched to a gene. Germline V gene lookup returns CDR1 SGHTA and CDR2 FQGNSA. The CDR3 consists of 18 residues. A note on this clone: Its target is unknown.

TCRdb's table, derived via immunoSEQ multiplex PCR, lists solely in-frame clones and lacks some. Among some 78,000 clones listed, about four fifths were seen once. This clonotype was obtained from an adult who received the AZD1222 COVID-19 vaccine. The sequences come from peripheral blood, collected 28 days after the second AZD1222 dose. This chain links TRBV7-2 with TRBJ2-7; 11 positions match TRBD2. The CDR3: CASSLGGSGRALTYEQYF. DNA of the CDR3: TGTGCCAGCAGCTTAGGGGGTAGCGGGAGGGCCTTGACCTACGAGCAGTACTTC.